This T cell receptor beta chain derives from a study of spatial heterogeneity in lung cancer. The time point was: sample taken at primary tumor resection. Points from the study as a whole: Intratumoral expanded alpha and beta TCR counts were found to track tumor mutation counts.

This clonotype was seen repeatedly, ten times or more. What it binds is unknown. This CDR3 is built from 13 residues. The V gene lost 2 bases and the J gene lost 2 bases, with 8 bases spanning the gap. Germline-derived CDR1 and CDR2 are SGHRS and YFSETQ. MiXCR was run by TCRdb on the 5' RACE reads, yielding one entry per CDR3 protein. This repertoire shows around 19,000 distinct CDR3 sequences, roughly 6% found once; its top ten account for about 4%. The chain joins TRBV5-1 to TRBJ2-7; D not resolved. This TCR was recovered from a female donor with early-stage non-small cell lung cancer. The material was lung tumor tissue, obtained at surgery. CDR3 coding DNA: TGCGCCAGCAGCTTCGACACCACCTACGAGCAGTACTTC. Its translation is CASSFDTTYEQYF.